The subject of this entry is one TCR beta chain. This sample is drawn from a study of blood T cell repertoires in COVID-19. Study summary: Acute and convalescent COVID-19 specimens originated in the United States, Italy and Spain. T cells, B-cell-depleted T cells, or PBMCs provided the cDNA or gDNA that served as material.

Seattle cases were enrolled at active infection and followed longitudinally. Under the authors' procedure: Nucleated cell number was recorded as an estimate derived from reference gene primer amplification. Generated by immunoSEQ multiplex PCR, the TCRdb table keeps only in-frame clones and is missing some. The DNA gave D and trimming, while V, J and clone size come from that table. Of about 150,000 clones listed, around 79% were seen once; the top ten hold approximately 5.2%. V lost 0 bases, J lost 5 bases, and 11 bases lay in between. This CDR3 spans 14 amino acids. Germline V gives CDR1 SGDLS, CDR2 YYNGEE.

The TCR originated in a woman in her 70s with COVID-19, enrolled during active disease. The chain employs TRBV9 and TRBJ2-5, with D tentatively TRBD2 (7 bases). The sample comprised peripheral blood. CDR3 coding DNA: TGTGCCAGCAGCGTAGGGGGGGGCCTGGAGACCCAGTACTTC. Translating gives CASSVGGGLETQYF.